These T cell receptor beta chains were read from a single sample in a study of OX40 agonist ivuxolimab in advanced cancers. The protocol was immunoSEQ multiplex PCR, while the TCRdb copy is restricted to in-frame clones and leaves out a portion. The repertoire holds roughly 77,000 clones, approximately 80% seen once, with roughly 0.5% in the top ten. The source material was CD4+ or CD8+ T cells sorted from blood, sampled in a trial of the OX40 agonist ivuxolimab. The receptors derive from an adult with an advanced solid tumor such as melanoma, head and neck, liver or kidney cancer. Both conserved end residues are part of each CDR3. The D gene is left open where the match is weak. Some rows mark clone size as missing; the rest say once, few, many or name a class of expanded clone.

TRBJ1-5	-	TRBV4-1	-	TGCGCCAGCAGCCCGTCACGGGAATATAGCAATCAGCCCCAGCATTTT	CASSPSREYSNQPQHF
TRBJ1-5	once	TRBV2	-	TGTGCCAGCAGTGTTTTGGAGAATCAGCCCCAGCATTTT	CASSVLENQPQHF
TRBJ2-7	-	TRBV6-1	TRBD2	TGTGCCAGCAGTGAAGCCCTAGCGGGAACCGAGCAGTACTTC	CASSEALAGTEQYF
TRBJ2-7	-	TRBV11-3	TRBD2	TGTGCCAGCAGCTCGGGACTAGCGGGCCTCCAGTACTTC	CASSSGLAGLQYF
TRBJ2-7	-	TRBV5-4	-	TGTGCCAGCAGCTTGGACCCAGCTTTTAGGGAGCAGTACTTC	CASSLDPAFREQYF
TRBJ1-2	-	TRBV28	-	TGTGCCAGCAGCCTCGGCTGGCCCTACTATGGCTACACCTTC	CASSLGWPYYGYTF
TRBJ2-7	-	TRBV9	-	TGTGCCAGCAGCGTATCCGGGACCACAACGAGATACGAGCAGTACTTC	CASSVSGTTTRYEQYF
TRBJ2-7	-	TRBV28	TRBD2	TGTGCCAGCAGCCCGAGCGGGAGAAGTTACGAGCAGTACTTC	CASSPSGRSYEQYF
TRBJ1-4	-	TRBV19	TRBD1	TGTGCCAGTATGGGATCTACAGGACAGGGGGCGAGTTATCTAGCTGAAAAACTGTTTTTT	CASMGSTGQGASYLAEKLFF
TRBJ1-1	-	TRBV30	TRBD1	TGTGCCTGGATGAGGGGGCCAGGGCGGACTGAAGCTTTCTTT	CAWMRGPGRTEAFF
TRBJ2-1	-	TRBV18	-	TGTGCCAGCTCATCCCCTTCGGCCGACAGCTCCTACAATGAGCAGTTCTTC	CASSSPSADSSYNEQFF
TRBJ1-1	-	TRBV18	TRBD1	TGTGCCAGCTCACAGCTCAGGGGGCTTGAAAACACTGAAGCTTTCTTT	CASSQLRGLENTEAFF
TRBJ1-2	-	TRBV28	-	TGTGCCAGCAGGGACCGCAGAGATACCTATGGCTACACCTTC	CASRDRRDTYGYTF
TRBJ2-1	-	TRBV2	-	TGTGCCAGCGAGTCCTTTGGCGATGAGCAGTTCTTC	CASESFGDEQFF